The rows below give T cell receptor beta chains drawn from one sample of a study of T cells after posttransplantation cyclophosphamide. Clones were sequenced by immunoSEQ multiplex PCR, and TCRdb holds only the in-frame ones, with some missing. Among about 22,000 clones, more than 70% were seen once, and the ten largest hold 8.2%. Here the sequenced sample was PBMCs, taken after an allogeneic stem cell transplant with a calcineurin inhibitor and methotrexate. The receptors originated from a female patient aged 50-59 years who received an allogeneic stem cell transplant from an unrelated donor, was CMV-positive, and had chronic GVHD only. Part of the T cells may come from the graft donor. The CDR3 runs from the conserved cysteine through the conserved F or W. The order of the fields is clone size, V gene, D gene, J gene, CDR3 DNA, CDR3 protein. The D gene is left open where the match is weak. Expanded clones get a size class; other rows say once, few or many, or leave the size out.

clone size: NA
V gene: TRBV4-1
D gene: NA
J gene: TRBJ1-2
CDR3 DNA: TGCGCCAGCAGCCAAGATCTTCCTATCTATGGCTACACCTTC
CDR3 protein: CASSQDLPIYGYTF

clone size: NA
V gene: TRBV6-5
D gene: NA
J gene: TRBJ2-2
CDR3 DNA: TGTGCCAGCAGTTACTTCCTGACAGACGACACCGGGGAGCTGTTTTTT
CDR3 protein: CASSYFLTDDTGELFF

clone size: NA
V gene: TRBV5-1
D gene: NA
J gene: TRBJ1-1
CDR3 DNA: TGCGCCAGCAGCTTCGGGACATTGAACACTGAAGCTTTCTTT
CDR3 protein: CASSFGTLNTEAFF

clone size: NA
V gene: TRBV5-1
D gene: NA
J gene: TRBJ1-1
CDR3 DNA: TGCGCCAGCTCGACGGGGGAAATCATGAACACTGAAGCTTTCTTT
CDR3 protein: CASSTGEIMNTEAFF

clone size: NA
V gene: TRBV6-1
D gene: TRBD1
J gene: TRBJ2-5
CDR3 DNA: TGTGCCAGCAGGAGGACAGGGACAGAGACCCAGTACTTC
CDR3 protein: CASRRTGTETQYF

clone size: NA
V gene: TRBV15
D gene: TRBD1
J gene: TRBJ2-5
CDR3 DNA: TGTGCCACCAGTCCGGGACAGGGGGCGCGAGAGCAGTACTTC
CDR3 protein: CATSPGQGAREQYF

clone size: NA
V gene: TRBV5-1
D gene: NA
J gene: TRBJ2-1
CDR3 DNA: TGCGCCAGCAGCTTGGCGCTAGCTTCCCACAATGAGCAGTTCTTC
CDR3 protein: CASSLALASHNEQFF

clone size: NA
V gene: TRBV5-1
D gene: TRBD1
J gene: TRBJ2-7
CDR3 DNA: TGCGCCAGCAGTTGGGGACAGGTGAGCTCCTACGAGCAGTACTTC
CDR3 protein: CASSWGQVSSYEQYF

clone size: few
V gene: TRBV7-2
D gene: TRBD1
J gene: TRBJ1-6
CDR3 DNA: TGTGCCAGCAGCTCGGCTTACAGGGGAAATTCACCCCTCCACTTT
CDR3 protein: CASSSAYRGNSPLHF

clone size: NA
V gene: TRBV28
D gene: NA
J gene: TRBJ2-5
CDR3 DNA: TGTGCCAGCAGTTTATCCCTCGGGACCCAGTACTTC
CDR3 protein: CASSLSLGTQYF

clone size: NA
V gene: TRBV28
D gene: TRBD1
J gene: TRBJ1-1
CDR3 DNA: TGTGCCAGCAAGGGACAGGGGAATTTGAACACTGAAGCTTTCTTT
CDR3 protein: CASKGQGNLNTEAFF

clone size: NA
V gene: TRBV28
D gene: NA
J gene: TRBJ1-3
CDR3 DNA: TGTGCCAGCAGTTTACCCCGGGGGGTTGGAAACACCATATATTTT
CDR3 protein: CASSLPRGVGNTIYF

clone size: few
V gene: TRBV6-1
D gene: NA
J gene: TRBJ2-2
CDR3 DNA: TGTGCCAGCAGTCGAGCGGGTGGGGGCACCGGGGAGCTGTTTTTT
CDR3 protein: CASSRAGGGTGELFF

clone size: NA
V gene: TRBV20-1
D gene: TRBD1
J gene: TRBJ1-1
CDR3 DNA: TGCAGTGCTGACCGGGACAGGGAAGCTTTCTTT
CDR3 protein: CSADRDREAFF

clone size: NA
V gene: TRBV5-5
D gene: NA
J gene: TRBJ2-3
CDR3 DNA: TGTGCCAGCAGCTTGGCCCACAGGGTTACCACAGATACGCAGTATTTT
CDR3 protein: CASSLAHRVTTDTQYF

clone size: NA
V gene: TRBV4-3
D gene: TRBD1
J gene: TRBJ2-7
CDR3 DNA: TGCGCCAGCAGCCAAGATCTGGCAGGGGGAAGATACGAGCAGTACTTC
CDR3 protein: CASSQDLAGGRYEQYF

clone size: NA
V gene: TRBV20-1
D gene: NA
J gene: TRBJ2-1
CDR3 DNA: TGCAGTCCTAGCTCCTATGAGCAGTTCTTC
CDR3 protein: CSPSSYEQFF

clone size: once
V gene: TRBV7-2
D gene: TRBD1
J gene: TRBJ2-5
CDR3 DNA: TGTGCCAGCAACTTCGACAGGGATGGCGAGACCCAGTACTTC
CDR3 protein: CASNFDRDGETQYF

clone size: NA
V gene: TRBV19
D gene: TRBD1
J gene: TRBJ2-2
CDR3 DNA: TGTGCCAGTAGTACCGACAGGGCTCGGAGCACCGGGGAGCTGTTTTTT
CDR3 protein: CASSTDRARSTGELFF

clone size: NA
V gene: TRBV4-1
D gene: NA
J gene: TRBJ2-7
CDR3 DNA: TGCGCCAGCAGCCACCCTAATAACAGGGACGAGCAGTACTTC
CDR3 protein: CASSHPNNRDEQYF

clone size: NA
V gene: TRBV5-4
D gene: TRBD1
J gene: TRBJ2-7
CDR3 DNA: TGTGCCAGCAGTTCCCGACAGGGGAACAACGAGCAGTACTTC
CDR3 protein: CASSSRQGNNEQYF

clone size: NA
V gene: TRBV9
D gene: TRBD1
J gene: TRBJ1-4
CDR3 DNA: TGTGCCAGCAGCGTAACCGGGACAGGGAATGAAAAACTGTTTTTT
CDR3 protein: CASSVTGTGNEKLFF

clone size: NA
V gene: TRBV18
D gene: TRBD1
J gene: TRBJ1-2
CDR3 DNA: TGTGCCAGCTCACCACTCCGGACAGGGTCAGATGGCTACACCTTC
CDR3 protein: CASSPLRTGSDGYTF

clone size: NA
V gene: TRBV18
D gene: TRBD1
J gene: TRBJ2-1
CDR3 DNA: TGTGCCAGCTCACCATGGACAGGGTCTGAAAGTTCGCAGTTCTTC
CDR3 protein: CASSPWTGSESSQFF

clone size: NA
V gene: TRBV4-1
D gene: TRBD1
J gene: TRBJ2-7
CDR3 DNA: TGCGCCAGCAGCCAAGTCTTCTCTGGGACAGGGGGATCCTACGAGCAGTACTTC
CDR3 protein: CASSQVFSGTGGSYEQYF

clone size: once
V gene: TRBV18
D gene: TRBD1
J gene: TRBJ1-6
CDR3 DNA: TGTGCCAGCTCACCCCGTCGACAGGGTAGCTCCTATAATTCACCCCTCCACTTT
CDR3 protein: CASSPRRQGSSYNSPLHF

clone size: NA
V gene: TRBV19
D gene: NA
J gene: TRBJ2-5
CDR3 DNA: TGTGCCAGTAGTATGAGCAGGGGACAACAAGAGACCCAGTACTTC
CDR3 protein: CASSMSRGQQETQYF

clone size: once
V gene: TRBV21-1
D gene: NA
J gene: TRBJ2-7
CDR3 DNA: TGTGCCAGCAGCAAAGCTATGCTGATTAGCGGGTATTCCTACGAGCAGTACTTC
CDR3 protein: CASSKAMLISGYSYEQYF

clone size: NA
V gene: TRBV10-3
D gene: NA
J gene: TRBJ2-7
CDR3 DNA: TGTGCCATCAGTTATAGCGGCAGCTCCTACGAGCAGTACTTC
CDR3 protein: CAISYSGSSYEQYF

clone size: once
V gene: TRBV27
D gene: NA
J gene: TRBJ1-1
CDR3 DNA: TGTGCCAGCAGTTTGACCGTGGAGGGTTCCACTGAAGCTTTCTTT
CDR3 protein: CASSLTVEGSTEAFF

clone size: NA
V gene: TRBV5-1
D gene: TRBD2
J gene: TRBJ2-7
CDR3 DNA: TGCGCCAGCAGCTTGGGCCCTCGGACTAGCGGAACCTACGAGCAGTACTTC
CDR3 protein: CASSLGPRTSGTYEQYF

clone size: NA
V gene: TRBV28
D gene: NA
J gene: TRBJ2-7
CDR3 DNA: TGTGCCAGCCTCCAGCGGAAACCTTACGAGCAGTACTTC
CDR3 protein: CASLQRKPYEQYF

clone size: NA
V gene: TRBV27
D gene: NA
J gene: TRBJ2-7
CDR3 DNA: TGTGCCAGCAGTCTCGACTATACCTACGAGCAGTACTTC
CDR3 protein: CASSLDYTYEQYF

clone size: NA
V gene: TRBV11-1
D gene: TRBD2
J gene: TRBJ2-1
CDR3 DNA: TGTGCCAGCAGCTTCGAACTGGGCGGGAGGGACAATGAGCAGTTCTTC
CDR3 protein: CASSFELGGRDNEQFF

clone size: NA
V gene: TRBV4-2
D gene: NA
J gene: TRBJ2-3
CDR3 DNA: TGTGCCAGCAGCCAAGATAAGGGGATTTTCACAGATACGCAGTATTTT
CDR3 protein: CASSQDKGIFTDTQYF

clone size: few
V gene: TRBV19
D gene: NA
J gene: TRBJ1-3
CDR3 DNA: TGTGCCAGTAAATTGGCCTTCTCTGGAAACACCATATATTTT
CDR3 protein: CASKLAFSGNTIYF

clone size: once
V gene: TRBV5-1
D gene: TRBD2
J gene: TRBJ2-1
CDR3 DNA: TGCGCCAGCAGCTCCCGGGGGGTCGGGGGGAATGAGCAGTTCTTC
CDR3 protein: CASSSRGVGGNEQFF

clone size: NA
V gene: TRBV5-4
D gene: TRBD1
J gene: TRBJ2-7
CDR3 DNA: TGTGCCAGCAGCCCGACAGGGTCCTACGAGCAGTACTTC
CDR3 protein: CASSPTGSYEQYF